These T cell receptor beta chains were read from a single sample in a study of T cells after yellow fever vaccination. In TCRdb, the 5' RACE reads were re-called with MiXCR into one record per CDR3 protein. This repertoire shows a few hundred thousand distinct CDR3 sequences, approximately 13% found once; its top ten account for less than 0.55%. This specimen consisted of CD4+ T cells sorted from PBMCs, obtained 45 days after the yellow fever booster vaccination. The source of these receptors is a man aged 30 to 39 who received the YFV17D yellow fever vaccine. Each CDR3 is given with its conserved first and last residue. D genes are given only for firm matches. The size of a clone is reported for some rows only, either as once, few or many, or as a class for expanded clones.

j_gene	v_gene	abundance	d_gene	CDR3nt	CDR3aa
TRBJ2-5	TRBV12-3/TRBV12-4	.	.	TGTGCCAGCAGTTTAGGTCCCCTCGAGACCCAGTACTTC	CASSLGPLETQYF
TRBJ2-5	TRBV5-4	few	.	TGTGCCAGCAGTACAGCTTTAGAGACCCAGTACTTC	CASSTALETQYF
TRBJ2-2	TRBV12-3/TRBV12-4	.	.	TGTGCCAGCAGTCGTTACGCCGGGGAGCTGTTTTTT	CASSRYAGELFF
TRBJ2-5	TRBV5-4	.	TRBD2	TGTGCCAGCAGTTCCCGGACTAGCGGACAAGAGACCCAGTACTTC	CASSSRTSGQETQYF
TRBJ2-5	TRBV18	.	.	TGTGCCAGCTTGGACATATCTCGGTCAGAGACCCAGTACTTC	CASLDISRSETQYF
TRBJ2-3	TRBV20-1	few	TRBD1	TGCAGTGCTGAGGACAGGGGGCTTAGACTAAGCACAGATACGCAGTATTTT	CSAEDRGLRLSTDTQYF
TRBJ2-2	TRBV27	.	TRBD1	TGTGCCAGCAGAGGGACTGGACAGGGGAACACCGGGGAGCTGTTTTTT	CASRGTGQGNTGELFF
TRBJ2-3	TRBV15	.	.	TGTGCCACCAGCAGACGTAGCACAGATACGCAGTATTTT	CATSRRSTDTQYF
TRBJ2-5	TRBV14	.	.	TGTGCCAGCAGCCGCCCCGGCGGGAACTCGGGAGAGACCCAGTACTTC	CASSRPGGNSGETQYF
TRBJ2-1	TRBV6-5	few	.	TGTGCCAGCAGTTACTCCTGGGACGGCGTCGGTGAGCAGTTCTTC	CASSYSWDGVGEQFF
TRBJ2-7	TRBV5-1	.	.	TGCGCCAGCAGCTTGAACCCGAAGGACTACGAGCAGTACTTC	CASSLNPKDYEQYF
TRBJ2-3	TRBV7-2	few	TRBD2	TGTGCCAGCAGCTTACCGGGAGGGAGGGCAGATACGCAGTATTTT	CASSLPGGRADTQYF
TRBJ2-4	TRBV20-1	few	.	TGCAGTGCTAGTGACCTAGCCAAAAACATTCAGTACTTC	CSASDLAKNIQYF
TRBJ2-1	TRBV5-1	few	TRBD2	TGCGCCAGCAGTTTTGCGGGAGAGGCCTACAATGAGCAGTTCTTC	CASSFAGEAYNEQFF
TRBJ2-7	TRBV5-1	.	TRBD2	TGCGCCAGCAGCCCGGGGACTAGCGGCGAGCAGTACTTC	CASSPGTSGEQYF
TRBJ1-1	TRBV6-2/TRBV6-3	many	TRBD1	TGTGCCAGCCAACAGGGGCAAGAAGCTTTCTTT	CASQQGQEAFF
TRBJ2-2	TRBV6-2/TRBV6-3	.	.	TGTGCCAGCGGGTCAGGCGGGGAGCTGTTTTTT	CASGSGGELFF
TRBJ2-3	TRBV5-1	few	.	TGCGCCAGCAGCTCAGAGACACCAGATACGCAGTATTTT	CASSSETPDTQYF
TRBJ2-6	TRBV12-3/TRBV12-4	few	.	TGTGCCAGCAGTTCCCCACCCCTCTCTGGGGCCAACGTCCTGACTTTC	CASSSPPLSGANVLTF
TRBJ2-6	TRBV20-1	.	.	TGCAGTGCCTCCCTACCCATTCGGCCTGGGGCCAACGTCCTGACTTTC	CSASLPIRPGANVLTF
TRBJ2-1	TRBV20-1	.	.	TGCAGTGCTAGAGATTTTTTAGGCTCCTACAATGAGCAGTTCTTC	CSARDFLGSYNEQFF
TRBJ2-6	TRBV7-8	few	.	TGTGCCAGCAGCTTCCCTAGAAGGTTCTCTGGGGCCAACGTCCTGACTTTC	CASSFPRRFSGANVLTF
TRBJ1-1	TRBV20-1	.	.	TGCAGTCGCGCCGGTGGGCACACTGAAGCTTTCTTT	CSRAGGHTEAFF
TRBJ2-3	TRBV2	few	.	TGTGCCAGCAGTGAAGTTTCTAGCACAGATACGCAGTATTTT	CASSEVSSTDTQYF
TRBJ2-1	TRBV20-1	.	TRBD2	TGCAGTGCTAGGTGGCTCTCTAGCGGGAGGGCTGACAATGAGCAGTTCTTC	CSARWLSSGRADNEQFF
TRBJ2-1	TRBV7-3	few	TRBD2	TGTGCCAGCAGCTTAACCCTGGGAGGGGTGAATGAGCAGTTCTTC	CASSLTLGGVNEQFF
TRBJ1-5	TRBV7-2	.	.	TGTGCCAGCAGCCCGAGAAAGGATCAGCCCCAGCATTTT	CASSPRKDQPQHF
TRBJ2-2	TRBV5-1	many	TRBD1	TGCGCCAGCAGCGGGACAGAGTACACCGGGGAGCTGTTTTTT	CASSGTEYTGELFF
TRBJ2-1	TRBV5-1	few	.	TGCGCCAGCAGCTTGCCCACTCGGGACAGGGGAACTAGCGGGTCCACCTACAATGAGCAGTTCTTC	CASSLPTRDRGTSGSTYNEQFF
TRBJ2-5	TRBV27	.	.	TGTGCCAGCAGTCAAAGGTCGGAAGGTCGGCGGTACTTC	CASSQRSEGRRYF
TRBJ2-3	TRBV27	few	.	TGTGGCCACACAGATACGCAGTATTTT	CGHTDTQYF
TRBJ2-1	TRBV12-3/TRBV12-4	.	TRBD1	TGTGCCAGCAACTACGGGACAGGGAACCACAATGAGCAGTTCTTC	CASNYGTGNHNEQFF